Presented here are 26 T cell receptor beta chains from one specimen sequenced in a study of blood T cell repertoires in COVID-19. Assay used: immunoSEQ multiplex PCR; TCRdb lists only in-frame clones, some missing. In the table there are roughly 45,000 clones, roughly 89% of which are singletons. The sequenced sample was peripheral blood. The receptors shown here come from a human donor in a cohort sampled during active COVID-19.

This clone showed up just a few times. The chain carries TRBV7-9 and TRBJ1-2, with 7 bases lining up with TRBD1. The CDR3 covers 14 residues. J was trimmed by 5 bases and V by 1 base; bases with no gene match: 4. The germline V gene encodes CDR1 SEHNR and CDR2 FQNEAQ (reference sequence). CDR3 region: CASSLEGQAYGYTF. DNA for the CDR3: TGTGCCAGCAGCTTAGAAGGACAGGCTTATGGCTACACCTTC.

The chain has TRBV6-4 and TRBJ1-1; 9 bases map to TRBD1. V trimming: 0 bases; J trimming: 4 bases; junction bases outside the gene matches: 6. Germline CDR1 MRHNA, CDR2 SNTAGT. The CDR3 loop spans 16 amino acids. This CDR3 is CASSDSPGQGFTEAFF. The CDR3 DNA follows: TGTGCCAGCAGTGACTCACCGGGACAGGGATTCACTGAAGCTTTCTTT.

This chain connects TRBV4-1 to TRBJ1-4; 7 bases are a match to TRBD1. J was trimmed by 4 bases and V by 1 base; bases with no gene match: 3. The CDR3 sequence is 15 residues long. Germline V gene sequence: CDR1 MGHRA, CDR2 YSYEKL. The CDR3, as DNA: TGCGCCAGCAGCCAAGGGACAGGAGATAATGAAAAACTGTTTTTT. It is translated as CASSQGTGDNEKLFF.

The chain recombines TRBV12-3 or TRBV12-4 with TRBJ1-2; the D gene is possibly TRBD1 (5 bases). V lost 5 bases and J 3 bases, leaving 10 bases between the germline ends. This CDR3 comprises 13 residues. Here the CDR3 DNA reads TGTGCCAGCAGTCAACAGGAGTACTATGGCTACACCTTC. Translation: CASSQQEYYGYTF.

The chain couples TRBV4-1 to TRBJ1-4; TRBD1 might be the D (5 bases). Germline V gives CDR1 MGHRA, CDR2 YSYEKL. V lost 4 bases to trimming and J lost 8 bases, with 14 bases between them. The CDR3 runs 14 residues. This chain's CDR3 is CASSLTQGGEKLFF. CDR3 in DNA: TGCGCCAGCAGCCTAACCCAGGGTGGCGAAAAACTGTTTTTT.

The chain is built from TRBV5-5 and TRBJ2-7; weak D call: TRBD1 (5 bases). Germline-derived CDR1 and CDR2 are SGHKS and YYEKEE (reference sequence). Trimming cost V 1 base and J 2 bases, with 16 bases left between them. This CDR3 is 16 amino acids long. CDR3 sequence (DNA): TGTGCCAGCAGCTTGTATATGTCGACAGCAACCTACGAGCAGTACTTC. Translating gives CASSLYMSTATYEQYF.

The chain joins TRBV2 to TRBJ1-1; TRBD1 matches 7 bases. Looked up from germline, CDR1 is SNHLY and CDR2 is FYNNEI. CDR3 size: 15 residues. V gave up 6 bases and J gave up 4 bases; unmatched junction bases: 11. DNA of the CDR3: TGTGCCAGCAGGGGGCCGACAGGGATCGGCACTGAAGCTTTCTTT. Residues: CASRGPTGIGTEAFF.

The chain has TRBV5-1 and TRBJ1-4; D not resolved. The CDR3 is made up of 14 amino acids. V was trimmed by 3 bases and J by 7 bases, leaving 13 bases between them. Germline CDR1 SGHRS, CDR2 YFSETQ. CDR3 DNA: TGCGCCAGCAGCTGGGCGGGTCAGGCTGAAAAACTGTTTTTT. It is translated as CASSWAGQAEKLFF.

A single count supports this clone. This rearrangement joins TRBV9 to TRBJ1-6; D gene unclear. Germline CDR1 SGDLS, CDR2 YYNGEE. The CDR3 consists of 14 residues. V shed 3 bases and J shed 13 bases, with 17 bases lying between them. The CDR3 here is CASSGSQTGTPLHF. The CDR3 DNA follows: TGTGCCAGCAGCGGCTCACAGACGGGAACGCCCCTCCACTTT.

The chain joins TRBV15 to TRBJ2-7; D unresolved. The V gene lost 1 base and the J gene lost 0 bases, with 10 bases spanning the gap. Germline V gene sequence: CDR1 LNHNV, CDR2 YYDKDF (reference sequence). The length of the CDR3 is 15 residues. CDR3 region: CATSRGAGSSYEQYF. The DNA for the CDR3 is TGTGCCACCAGCAGAGGGGCCGGTAGCTCCTACGAGCAGTACTTC.

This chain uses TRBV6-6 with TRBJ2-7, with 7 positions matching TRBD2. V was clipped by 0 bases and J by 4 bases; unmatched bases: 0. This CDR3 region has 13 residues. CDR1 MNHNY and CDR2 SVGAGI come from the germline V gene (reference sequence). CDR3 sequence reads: CASSYSREYEQYF. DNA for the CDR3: TGTGCCAGCAGTTACTCGCGGGAGTACGAGCAGTACTTC.

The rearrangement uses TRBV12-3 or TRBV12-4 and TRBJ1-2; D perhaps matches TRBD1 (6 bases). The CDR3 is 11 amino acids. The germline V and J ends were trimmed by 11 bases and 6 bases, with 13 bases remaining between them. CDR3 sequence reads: CAVPTGHGYTF. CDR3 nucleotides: TGTGCCGTCCCGACAGGACATGGCTACACCTTC.

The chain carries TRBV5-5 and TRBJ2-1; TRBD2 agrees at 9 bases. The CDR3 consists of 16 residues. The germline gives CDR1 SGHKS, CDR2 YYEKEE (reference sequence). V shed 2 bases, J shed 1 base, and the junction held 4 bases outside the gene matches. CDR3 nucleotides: TGTGCCAGCAGCTTAGTAGCGGGGGTATCCTACAATGAGCAGTTCTTC. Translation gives CASSLVAGVSYNEQFF.

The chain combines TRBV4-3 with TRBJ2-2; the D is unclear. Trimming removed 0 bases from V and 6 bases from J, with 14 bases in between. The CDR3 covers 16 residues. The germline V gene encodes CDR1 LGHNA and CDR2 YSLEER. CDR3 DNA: TGCGCCAGCAGCCAAGATGCCCTGGCCACCTCCGGGGAGCTGTTTTTT. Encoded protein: CASSQDALATSGELFF.

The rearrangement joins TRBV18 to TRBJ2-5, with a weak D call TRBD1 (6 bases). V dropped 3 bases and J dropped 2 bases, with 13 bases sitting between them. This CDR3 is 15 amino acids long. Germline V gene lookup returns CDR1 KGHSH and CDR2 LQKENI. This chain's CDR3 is CASSPDRTLQETQYF. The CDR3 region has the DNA TGTGCCAGCTCACCCGACAGGACTTTACAAGAGACCCAGTACTTC.

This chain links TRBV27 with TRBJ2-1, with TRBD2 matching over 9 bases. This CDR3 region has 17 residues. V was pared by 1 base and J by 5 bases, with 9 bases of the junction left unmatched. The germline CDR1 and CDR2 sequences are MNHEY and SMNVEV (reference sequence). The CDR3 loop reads CASSLLLAGGPDNEQFF. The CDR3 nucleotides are TGTGCCAGCAGTTTATTACTCGCGGGGGGGCCGGACAATGAGCAGTTCTTC.

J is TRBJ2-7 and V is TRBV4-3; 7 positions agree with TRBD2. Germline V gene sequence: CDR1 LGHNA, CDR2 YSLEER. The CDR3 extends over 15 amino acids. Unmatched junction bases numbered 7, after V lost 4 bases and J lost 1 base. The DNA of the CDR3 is TGCGCCAGCAGCCGGGGGAGGGGCTCATCCTACGAGCAGTACTTC. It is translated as CASSRGRGSSYEQYF.

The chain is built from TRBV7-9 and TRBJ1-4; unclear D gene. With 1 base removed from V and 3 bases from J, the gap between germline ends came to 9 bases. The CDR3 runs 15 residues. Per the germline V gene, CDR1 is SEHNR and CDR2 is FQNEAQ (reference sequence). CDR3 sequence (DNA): TGTGCCAGCAGCTTAGGAGGCAGCCCTAATGAAAAACTGTTTTTT. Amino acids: CASSLGGSPNEKLFF.

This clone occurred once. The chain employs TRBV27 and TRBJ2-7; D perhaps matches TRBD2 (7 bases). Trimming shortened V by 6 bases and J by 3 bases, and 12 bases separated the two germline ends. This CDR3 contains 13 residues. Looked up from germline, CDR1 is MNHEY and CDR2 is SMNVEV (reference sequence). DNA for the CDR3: TGTGCCAGCAGAACAGGGAGGGTCTACGAGCAGTACTTC. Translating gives CASRTGRVYEQYF.

CDR3 nucleotides: TGCGCCAGCAGCTTCCTGGGGGGGCAAGGTGAAGCTTTCTTT. This encodes CASSFLGGQGEAFF. The chain couples TRBV4-1 to TRBJ1-1; TRBD1 might be the D (6 bases). The germline V gene encodes CDR1 MGHRA and CDR2 YSYEKL. The CDR3 length is 14 residues. The V end lost 5 bases, the J end lost 7 bases, and 17 bases lay between the germline ends.

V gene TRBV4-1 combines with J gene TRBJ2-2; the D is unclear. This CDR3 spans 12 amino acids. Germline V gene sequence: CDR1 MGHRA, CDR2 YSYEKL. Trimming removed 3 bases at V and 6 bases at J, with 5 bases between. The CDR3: CASSHSAGELFF. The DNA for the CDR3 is TGCGCCAGCAGCCATTCCGCCGGGGAGCTGTTTTTT.

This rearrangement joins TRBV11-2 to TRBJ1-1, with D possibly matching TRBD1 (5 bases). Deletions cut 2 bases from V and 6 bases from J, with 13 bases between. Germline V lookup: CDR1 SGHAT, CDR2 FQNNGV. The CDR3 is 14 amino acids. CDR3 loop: CASSLSQGSAEAFF. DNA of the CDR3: TGTGCCAGCAGCTTATCGCAGGGATCGGCTGAAGCTTTCTTT.

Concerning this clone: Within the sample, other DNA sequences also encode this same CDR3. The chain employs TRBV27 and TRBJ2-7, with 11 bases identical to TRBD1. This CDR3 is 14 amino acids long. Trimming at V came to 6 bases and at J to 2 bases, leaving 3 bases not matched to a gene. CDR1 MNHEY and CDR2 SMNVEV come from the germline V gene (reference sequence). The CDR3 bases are TGTGCCAGCAGCCCGGGACAGGGGGCCTACGAGCAGTACTTC. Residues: CASSPGQGAYEQYF.

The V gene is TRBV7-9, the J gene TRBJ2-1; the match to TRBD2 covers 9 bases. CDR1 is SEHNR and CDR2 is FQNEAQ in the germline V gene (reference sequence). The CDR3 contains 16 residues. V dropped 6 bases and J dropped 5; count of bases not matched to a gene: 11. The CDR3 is CASSSTLAGPNNEQFF. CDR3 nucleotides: TGTGCCAGCAGTTCGACTCTAGCGGGGCCTAACAATGAGCAGTTCTTC.

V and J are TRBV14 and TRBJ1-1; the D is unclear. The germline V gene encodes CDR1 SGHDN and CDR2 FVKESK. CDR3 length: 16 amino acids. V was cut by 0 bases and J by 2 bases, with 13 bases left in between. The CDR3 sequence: CASSQDVPEHNTEAFF. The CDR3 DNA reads TGTGCCAGCAGCCAAGATGTTCCGGAGCATAACACTGAAGCTTTCTTT.

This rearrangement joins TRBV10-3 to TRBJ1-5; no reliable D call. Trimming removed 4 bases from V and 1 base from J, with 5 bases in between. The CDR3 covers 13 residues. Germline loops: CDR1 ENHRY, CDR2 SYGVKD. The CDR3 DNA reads TGTGCCATCAGTGGGGAGAGCAATCAGCCCCAGCATTTT. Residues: CAISGESNQPQHF.